This T cell receptor (beta chain) was identified during a study of tumor-infiltrating lymphocytes in primary liver carcinoma (dated by TCRdb to 2017 to 2019). General notes on the study: The five patients, three men and two women aged 30 to 69 years, had hepatocellular carcinoma (four) or combined HCC and intrahepatic cholangiocarcinoma (one). The five patients had tumors of stage T1-T3 N0M0, with maximum diameters ranging from about 4 to 11 cm. Samples yielded roughly 3.65 to 7.13 million productive TCRbeta reads; read depth did not differ significantly between tissue types. For each liver tumor, the study sampled five regions along with adjacent normal tissue and blood, and applied TCRbeta repertoire sequencing, expression microarrays and whole-exome sequencing. A total of about 35 specimens from 5 patients underwent TCRbeta repertoire sequencing, comprising about 25 tumor regions, 5 adjacent noncancerous liver tissues and 5 peripheral blood samples. To link TCRbeta repertoire diversity to the local molecular phenotype, the 20 to 25 tumor region samples were profiled with Agilent mRNA microarrays. Technical replicate repertoires showed high reproducibility, with mean shared-clone rates around 0.9 and correlation coefficients above 0.95. Study-wide conclusions, independent of this receptor: A significantly larger repertoire fraction was made up by the top 250 clones in tumors than in blood (p = 0.039). Only five patients were included in the study, and the authors note that the findings should be validated in a larger study. Because sequencing covered only the TCR beta chain and unpaired alpha chains were not captured, true repertoire diversity is likely underestimated. Pairs of tumor regions showed greater repertoire overlap (mean about 35%) than tumor-adjacent pairs (about 17%) or tumor-blood pairs (approximately 14%), which is consistent with antigen-driven expansion. Since the samples were bulk and unsorted, there was no way to compare CD4+ and CD8+ T cell repertoires. Only about 8-25% of top clones were found in all five regions of a tumor, suggesting spatial heterogeneity of tumor-infiltrating T cells.

This clonotype appeared a single time. The target of this receptor is not known. Sequence at one end of the junction differs from germline and may be a read error. A constant-region primer and ProtoScript II reverse transcriptase were used to reverse-transcribe TCRbeta-specific cDNA from around 540 ng total RNA. The TCRbeta libraries were prepared through three rounds of nested multiplex PCR following a slightly modified ARM-PCR procedure. Multiplex TRBV1-TRBV30 forward primers and a Cbeta reverse primer were used in the first two PCR rounds, each of which was run for around 9 cycles. Sample barcodes and Illumina adapters were attached in a final 25-cycle PCR using Deep VentR polymerase. Amplicons of 200-500 bp were gel-purified with a QIAquick gel extraction kit before sequencing. An Illumina HiSeq 2500 was used to sequence the TCRbeta amplicons, generating 250-bp paired-end reads. Per the original workflow: Reads were quality-trimmed with Trimmomatic v0.33, and paired reads were merged with FLASH v1.2.11 to recover full CDR3 sequences. V, D and J germline segments were assigned to the rearranged TCRbeta sequences by MiGEC v1.2.1b. Clonotype statistics and Shannon-Wiener diversity indices were calculated with VDJtools v1.0.0. Except for diversity analysis, only each sample's 250 most abundant clonotypes were used in subsequent analyses to reduce sampling bias. Clones were called with MiXCR by TCRdb after fastp trimmed the public reads at Q25, and only in-frame beta chains were retained. Rows matching on CDR3 protein sequence are summarized as one entry with the most common DNA and genes. The V and J calls and clone size come from TCRdb's table, not from the authors' own analysis. This sample gives 99,000 or so distinct CDR3 sequences in total; around 80% of them show up just once. The top ten clonotypes cover approximately 18% of the sample.

Without any cell sorting, total RNA and DNA were extracted together from roughly 20-30 mg of bulk tissue using the AllPrep DNA/RNA mini kit. Surgical resection was performed in China between late 2015 and early 2016 on a handful of patients with histopathologically diagnosed primary liver carcinoma. At the time of sampling, the patients had chronic HBV infection and had not received any treatment. Each tumor was sampled at five spatially separated regions: the tumor centre plus the superior, inferior, left-lateral and right-lateral poles. More than 85% viable tumor cells were found by histology in every tumor sample. Pieces of fresh tumor and adjacent tissue were cut in half, with one half kept in RNAlater at -80 degrees C and the other half sent for histology. CDR1 SQVTM and CDR2 ANQGSEA were looked up in the germline V gene. Taken from cysteine to phenylalanine, the CDR3 has 11 residues. Only CDR3 DNA is held: 33 bases, read in frame from base 1.

The sequence derives from a man between 35 and 55 years old with primary liver carcinoma and hepatitis B virus infection. Sequencing input: liver tumor tissue from sampling region 3. The sample's cell subset or site label, decoded: tumor region T3, left-lateral pole. The sequence is built from TRBV29-1 and TRBJ2-5; no D gene is confidently identified. CDR3 protein: CCVEVVQTQYF. The DNA is TGCTGCGTTGAAGTAGTCCAGACCCAGTACTTC.